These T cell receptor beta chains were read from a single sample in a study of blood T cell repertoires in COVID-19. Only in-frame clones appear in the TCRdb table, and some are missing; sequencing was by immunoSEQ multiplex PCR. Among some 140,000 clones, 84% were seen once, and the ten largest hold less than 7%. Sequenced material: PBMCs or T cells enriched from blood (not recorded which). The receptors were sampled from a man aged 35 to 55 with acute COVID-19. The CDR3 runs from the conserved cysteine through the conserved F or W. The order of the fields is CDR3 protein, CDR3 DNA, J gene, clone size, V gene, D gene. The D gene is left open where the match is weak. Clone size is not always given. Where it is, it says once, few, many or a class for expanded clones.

CDR3: CASSLGQVGFF; DNA: TGTGCCAGCAGCTTAGGACAGGTCGGTTTCTTC; J: TRBJ2-1; size: -; V: TRBV7-9; D: -
CDR3: CASSEDRRQGGTGELFF; DNA: TGTGCCAGCAGTGAAGATCGGAGACAGGGTGGCACCGGGGAGCTGTTTTTT; J: TRBJ2-2; size: few; V: TRBV6-1; D: TRBD1
CDR3: CASSSTPGTNTDTQYF; DNA: TGTGCCAGCAGTTCCACGCCCGGGACTAACACAGATACGCAGTATTTT; J: TRBJ2-3; size: -; V: TRBV6-2/TRBV6-3; D: TRBD2
CDR3: CASSLVEGGFFKETQYF; DNA: TGTGCCAGCAGCTTAGTAGAAGGAGGGTTCTTCAAAGAGACCCAGTACTTC; J: TRBJ2-5; size: -; V: TRBV7-9; D: -
CDR3: CSASRQDHYEQYF; DNA: TGCAGTGCTAGTCGACAGGATCACTACGAGCAGTACTTC; J: TRBJ2-7; size: few; V: TRBV20-1; D: -
CDR3: CASSYSAGGERSPLHF; DNA: TGTGCCAGCAGTTACTCTGCAGGGGGCGAACGCTCACCCCTCCACTTT; J: TRBJ1-6; size: -; V: TRBV6-5; D: TRBD1
CDR3: CASSWDREGTALTRNEAFF; DNA: TGTGCCAGCAGCTGGGACAGGGAAGGCACTGCACTAACTAGAAATGAAGCTTTCTTT; J: TRBJ1-1; size: -; V: TRBV7-9; D: TRBD1
CDR3: CASSLEQLMNTEAFF; DNA: TGTGCCAGCAGCTTAGAACAGCTTATGAACACTGAAGCTTTCTTT; J: TRBJ1-1; size: -; V: TRBV7-2; D: -
CDR3: CASSLLAGKTSYEQYF; DNA: TGTGCCAGCAGTTTACTGGCGGGAAAGACCTCCTACGAGCAGTACTTC; J: TRBJ2-7; size: -; V: TRBV27; D: -
CDR3: CASSHGMNYEQYF; DNA: TGTGCCAGCAGCCACGGGATGAACTACGAGCAGTACTTC; J: TRBJ2-7; size: -; V: TRBV6-2/TRBV6-3; D: -
CDR3: CASSRSQGTEQYF; DNA: TGTGCCAGCAGCCGCAGTCAGGGAACAGAGCAGTACTTC; J: TRBJ2-7; size: -; V: TRBV7-2; D: -
CDR3: CASSLGGQPQHF; DNA: TGTGCCAGCAGTTTAGGTGGCCAGCCCCAGCATTTT; J: TRBJ1-5; size: -; V: TRBV28; D: -
CDR3: CASSQVGGVGYTF; DNA: TGTGCCAGCAGCCAAGTGGGAGGGGTTGGCTACACCTTC; J: TRBJ1-2; size: -; V: TRBV14; D: -
CDR3: CASSFGAGTYEQYF; DNA: TGTGCCAGCAGCTTTGGGGCAGGGACCTACGAGCAGTACTTC; J: TRBJ2-7; size: -; V: TRBV5-4; D: -
CDR3: CASSPIDSDFLSGELFF; DNA: TGTGCCAGCAGTCCCATAGACAGCGATTTTCTCTCCGGGGAGCTGTTTTTT; J: TRBJ2-2; size: -; V: TRBV28; D: -
CDR3: CASSASLLAGGNYNEQFF; DNA: TGTGCCAGCAGTGCCTCCTTACTAGCGGGAGGCAACTACAATGAGCAGTTCTTC; J: TRBJ2-1; size: -; V: TRBV2; D: TRBD2
CDR3: CASSVPSGNNEQFF; DNA: TGTGCCAGCAGCGTACCTAGCGGTAACAATGAGCAGTTCTTC; J: TRBJ2-1; size: -; V: TRBV9; D: TRBD2
CDR3: CASSLSVLAGSDTQYF; DNA: TGCGCCAGCAGCTTGTCGGTCCTAGCGGGGTCAGATACGCAGTATTTT; J: TRBJ2-3; size: -; V: TRBV5-1; D: TRBD2
CDR3: CASSQEAADTQYF; DNA: TGCGCCAGCAGCCAAGAAGCTGCAGATACGCAGTATTTT; J: TRBJ2-3; size: -; V: TRBV4-3; D: -
CDR3: CASSSLSTQDTQYF; DNA: TGTGCCAGCAGCTCCCTAAGTACGCAAGATACGCAGTATTTT; J: TRBJ2-3; size: -; V: TRBV3-1/TRBV3-2; D: -
CDR3: CASSSDIYNEQFF; DNA: TGTGCCAGCAGCAGTGACATATACAATGAGCAGTTCTTC; J: TRBJ2-1; size: -; V: TRBV7-6; D: -
CDR3: CASSGAGAGDQETQYF; DNA: TGCGCCAGCAGCGGTGCGGGAGCGGGGGACCAAGAGACCCAGTACTTC; J: TRBJ2-5; size: few; V: TRBV5-1; D: TRBD2
CDR3: CASSYARDRGVTEAFF; DNA: TGTGCCAGCAGTTACGCCCGGGACAGGGGTGTAACTGAAGCTTTCTTT; J: TRBJ1-1; size: -; V: TRBV6-2/TRBV6-3; D: TRBD1
CDR3: CASSFTGNTEAFF; DNA: TGTGCCAGCAGTTTCACCGGGAACACTGAAGCTTTCTTT; J: TRBJ1-1; size: -; V: TRBV5-6; D: -
CDR3: CASSLGQSSYEQYF; DNA: TGTGCCAGCAGCTTGGGACAGAGCTCCTACGAGCAGTACTTC; J: TRBJ2-7; size: -; V: TRBV5-6; D: -
CDR3: CASSLSGVETQYF; DNA: TGTGCCAGCAGCTTGTCAGGGGTCGAGACCCAGTACTTC; J: TRBJ2-5; size: few; V: TRBV5-6; D: -
CDR3: CASSIEGLRGTGEQFF; DNA: TGTGCCAGCAGCATTGAGGGACTACGGGGGACTGGGGAGCAGTTCTTC; J: TRBJ2-1; size: -; V: TRBV13; D: TRBD2
CDR3: CASSQDWGLAGGNEQFF; DNA: TGTGCCAGCAGCCAAGATTGGGGACTAGCGGGGGGGAATGAGCAGTTCTTC; J: TRBJ2-1; size: -; V: TRBV14; D: TRBD2
CDR3: CASSSRTSNPGETQYF; DNA: TGTGCCAGCAGCTCGAGGACTAGCAATCCCGGGGAGACCCAGTACTTC; J: TRBJ2-5; size: -; V: TRBV2; D: TRBD2
CDR3: CSVNRDSNTEAFF; DNA: TGCAGCGTTAATAGGGACAGTAACACTGAAGCTTTCTTT; J: TRBJ1-1; size: -; V: TRBV29-1; D: TRBD1
CDR3: CASSLGQGRTEAFF; DNA: TGCGCCAGCAGCTTGGGTCAGGGGCGCACTGAAGCTTTCTTT; J: TRBJ1-1; size: -; V: TRBV5-1; D: -
CDR3: CASSQIRTDRSHEQYF; DNA: TGTGCCAGCAGCCAAATCCGGACGGACAGATCCCACGAGCAGTACTTC; J: TRBJ2-7; size: once; V: TRBV28; D: -
CDR3: CASRKQGGYNSPLHF; DNA: TGTGCCAGCAGAAAACAGGGTGGCTATAATTCACCCCTCCACTTT; J: TRBJ1-6; size: -; V: TRBV6-6; D: -
CDR3: CASSFLDNSPLHF; DNA: TGTGCCAGCAGCTTCCTAGATAATTCACCCCTCCACTTT; J: TRBJ1-6; size: -; V: TRBV7-9; D: -
CDR3: CAWSYSRTVNTEAFF; DNA: TGTGCCTGGAGCTACTCTCGGACAGTGAACACTGAAGCTTTCTTT; J: TRBJ1-1; size: -; V: TRBV30; D: -
CDR3: CASSSGTGENQPQHF; DNA: TGTGCCAGCAGCTCCGGGACAGGGGAAAATCAGCCCCAGCATTTT; J: TRBJ1-5; size: -; V: TRBV3-1/TRBV3-2; D: TRBD1
CDR3: CAWSDSLDRGNEQFF; DNA: TGTGCCTGGAGTGACTCCCTTGACAGGGGCAATGAGCAGTTCTTC; J: TRBJ2-1; size: -; V: TRBV30; D: TRBD1
CDR3: CASSFEDPSTGELFF; DNA: TGTGCCAGCAGTTTCGAGGATCCGAGCACCGGGGAGCTGTTTTTT; J: TRBJ2-2; size: once; V: TRBV28; D: -
CDR3: CASSWTGDTEAFF; DNA: TGTGCCAGCAGTTGGACAGGGGATACTGAAGCTTTCTTT; J: TRBJ1-1; size: -; V: TRBV6-6; D: TRBD1
CDR3: CASLSRGQGGYTF; DNA: TGTGCCAGCTTAAGCAGGGGGCAAGGTGGCTACACCTTC; J: TRBJ1-2; size: few; V: TRBV28; D: TRBD1
CDR3: CAISESTLRGGYGYTF; DNA: TGTGCCATCAGTGAGTCTACCCTCAGGGGTGGGTATGGCTACACCTTC; J: TRBJ1-2; size: -; V: TRBV10-3; D: -
CDR3: CAISVVSSYEQYF; DNA: TGTGCCATCAGTGTAGTGTCCTCCTACGAGCAGTACTTC; J: TRBJ2-7; size: -; V: TRBV10-3; D: -
CDR3: CASSLPGQEKETQYF; DNA: TGTGCCAGTAGTCTACCGGGACAGGAAAAAGAGACCCAGTACTTC; J: TRBJ2-5; size: -; V: TRBV19; D: TRBD1
CDR3: CASSVGGAASYGYTF; DNA: TGTGCCAGCAGCGTCGGGGGTGCCGCTTCTTATGGCTACACCTTC; J: TRBJ1-2; size: -; V: TRBV9; D: -
CDR3: CASSQNSQTNYYEQYF; DNA: TGCGCCAGCAGCCAAAATTCGCAGACAAATTACTACGAGCAGTACTTC; J: TRBJ2-7; size: -; V: TRBV4-1; D: -
CDR3: CSASSVSVTDTQYF; DNA: TGCAGTGCTAGTTCTGTGAGTGTTACAGATACGCAGTATTTT; J: TRBJ2-3; size: -; V: TRBV20-1; D: -
CDR3: CASSSGVVQETQYF; DNA: TGTGCCAGCAGTAGCGGGGTTGTACAAGAGACCCAGTACTTC; J: TRBJ2-5; size: -; V: TRBV19; D: TRBD2
CDR3: CASSPRQGAFSEQYF; DNA: TGCGCCAGCAGCCCCCGGCAGGGGGCTTTTAGTGAGCAGTACTTC; J: TRBJ2-7; size: once; V: TRBV4-3; D: TRBD1